Detailed here is one TCR beta chain. This sample is drawn from a study of CD8 T cells in Susac syndrome. With random hexamers, about 0.5 to 1 ug RNA was reverse transcribed. Via MiXCR, TCRdb re-called the immunoSEQ multiplex PCR reads, giving one row per CDR3 protein. Here the sample spans 190,000 or so distinct CDR3 sequences, approximately 95% being singletons. The germline CDR1 and CDR2 sequences are KGHSH and LQKENI. The V end lost 3 bases, the J end lost 1 base, and 9 bases lay between the germline ends. This CDR3 contains 14 residues. CD8+ and CD4+ T cells taken from blood had their TCR beta sequenced.

The sequenced sample was CD4+ T cells from PBMCs. The source of this sequence is a human donor with multiple sclerosis. The gene calls are TRBV18 and TRBJ2-5; D may be TRBD1 (6 bases). The CDR3 region has the DNA TGTGCCAGCTCACCTACAGGGCCCCAAGAGACCCAGTACTTC. The encoded protein is CASSPTGPQETQYF. The variable domain in full, completed from reference TRBV18 and TRBJ2-5, reads NAGVMQNPRHLVRRRGQEARLRCSPMKGHSHVYWYRQLPEEGLKFMVYLQKENIIDESGMPKERFSAEFPKEGPSILRIQQVVRGDSAAYFCASSPTGPQETQYFGPGTRLLVL.